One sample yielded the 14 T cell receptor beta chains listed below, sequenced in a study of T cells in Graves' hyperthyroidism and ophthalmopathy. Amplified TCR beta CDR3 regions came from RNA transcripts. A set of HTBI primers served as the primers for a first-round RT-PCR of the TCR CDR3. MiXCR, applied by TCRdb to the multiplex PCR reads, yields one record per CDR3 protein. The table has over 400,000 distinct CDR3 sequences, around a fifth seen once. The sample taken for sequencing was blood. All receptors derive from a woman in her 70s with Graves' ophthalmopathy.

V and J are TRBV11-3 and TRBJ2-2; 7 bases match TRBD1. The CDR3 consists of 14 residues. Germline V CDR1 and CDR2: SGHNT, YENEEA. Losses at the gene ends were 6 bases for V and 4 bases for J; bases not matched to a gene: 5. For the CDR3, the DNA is TGTGCCAGCAGTCTGACAGGGTCCACCGGGGAGCTGTTTTTT. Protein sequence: CASSLTGSTGELFF.

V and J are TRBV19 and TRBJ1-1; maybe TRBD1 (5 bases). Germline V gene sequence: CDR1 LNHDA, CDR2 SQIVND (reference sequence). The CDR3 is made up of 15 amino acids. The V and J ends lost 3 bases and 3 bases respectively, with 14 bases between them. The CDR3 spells CASSIPAGTHTEAFF. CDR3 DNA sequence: TGTGCCAGTAGTATTCCCGCGGGGACCCACACTGAAGCTTTCTTT.

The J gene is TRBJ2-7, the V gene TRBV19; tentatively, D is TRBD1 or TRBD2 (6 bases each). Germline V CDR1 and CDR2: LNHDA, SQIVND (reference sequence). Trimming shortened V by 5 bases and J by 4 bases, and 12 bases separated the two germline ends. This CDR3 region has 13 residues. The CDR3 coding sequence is TGTGCCAGTAGTTTCCGGGGGCAGTACGAGCAGTACTTC. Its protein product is CASSFRGQYEQYF. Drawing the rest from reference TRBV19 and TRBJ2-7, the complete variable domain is DGGITQSPKYLFRKEGQNVTLSCEQNLNHDAMYWYRQDPGQGLRLIYYSQIVNDFQKGDIAEGYSVSREKKESFPLTVTSAQKNPTAFYLCASSFRGQYEQYFGPGTRLTVT.

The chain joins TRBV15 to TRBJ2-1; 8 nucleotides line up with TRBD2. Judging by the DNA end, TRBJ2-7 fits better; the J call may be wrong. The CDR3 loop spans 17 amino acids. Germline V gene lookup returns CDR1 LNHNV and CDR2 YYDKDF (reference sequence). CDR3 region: CATSAATSASSYNEQYF. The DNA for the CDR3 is TGTGCCACCAGCGCAGCGACTAGCGCGAGCTCCTACAATGAGCAGTACTTC.

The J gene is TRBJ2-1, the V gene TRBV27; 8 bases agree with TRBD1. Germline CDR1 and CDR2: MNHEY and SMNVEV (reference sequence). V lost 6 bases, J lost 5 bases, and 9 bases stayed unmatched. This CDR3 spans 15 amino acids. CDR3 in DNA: TGTGCCAGCAGGACGACAGGGGAACCCCACAATGAGCAGTTCTTC. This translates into CASRTTGEPHNEQFF.

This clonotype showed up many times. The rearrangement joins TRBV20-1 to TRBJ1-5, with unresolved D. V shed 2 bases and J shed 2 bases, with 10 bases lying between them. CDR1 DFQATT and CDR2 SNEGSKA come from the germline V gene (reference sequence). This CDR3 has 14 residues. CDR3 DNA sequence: TGCAGTGCTAGACTTGGGATGGGCAATCAGCCCCAGCATTTT. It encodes CSARLGMGNQPQHF.

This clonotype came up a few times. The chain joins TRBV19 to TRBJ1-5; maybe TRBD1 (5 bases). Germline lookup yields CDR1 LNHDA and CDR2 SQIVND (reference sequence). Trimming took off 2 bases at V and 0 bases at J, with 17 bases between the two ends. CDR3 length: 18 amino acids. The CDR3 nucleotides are TGTGCCAGTAGTATATCGGTTCGCAGGGTGGTTAGCAATCAGCCCCAGCATTTT. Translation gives CASSISVRRVVSNQPQHF.

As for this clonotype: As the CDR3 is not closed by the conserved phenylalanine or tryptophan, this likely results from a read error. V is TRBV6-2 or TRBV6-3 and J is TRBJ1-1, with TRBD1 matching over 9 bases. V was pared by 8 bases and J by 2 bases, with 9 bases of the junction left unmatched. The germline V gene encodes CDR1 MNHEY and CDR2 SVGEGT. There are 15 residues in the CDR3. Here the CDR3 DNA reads TGTGCCAGCGTTCGTCGGGGACAGGGAAACACTGAAGCTTTCCTT. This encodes CASVRRGQGNTEAFL.

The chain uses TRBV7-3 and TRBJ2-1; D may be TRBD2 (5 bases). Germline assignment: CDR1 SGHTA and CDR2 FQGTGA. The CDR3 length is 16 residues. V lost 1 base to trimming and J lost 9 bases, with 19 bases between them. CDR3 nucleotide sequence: TGTGCCAGCAGCTTAATTGCCGAAGGGCTGGGGAGTGAGCAGTTCTTC. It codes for CASSLIAEGLGSEQFF.

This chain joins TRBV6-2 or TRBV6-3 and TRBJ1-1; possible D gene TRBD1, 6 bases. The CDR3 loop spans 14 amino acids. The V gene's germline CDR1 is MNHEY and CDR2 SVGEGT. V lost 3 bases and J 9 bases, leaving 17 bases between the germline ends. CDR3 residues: CASSYFEAGAKAFF. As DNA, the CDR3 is TGTGCCAGCAGTTATTTCGAGGCAGGGGCAAAAGCTTTCTTT.

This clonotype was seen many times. In DNA form, the CDR3 reads TGTGCCTGCAACGATCGATCGGAAGCTTTCTTT. Encoded protein: CACNDRSEAFF. The chain combines TRBV30 with TRBJ1-1; no clear D gene. The CDR3 loop spans 11 amino acids. V gave up 6 bases and J gave up 8 bases, with 13 bases separating them. The germline CDR1 and CDR2 sequences are GTSNPN and SVGIG (reference sequence).

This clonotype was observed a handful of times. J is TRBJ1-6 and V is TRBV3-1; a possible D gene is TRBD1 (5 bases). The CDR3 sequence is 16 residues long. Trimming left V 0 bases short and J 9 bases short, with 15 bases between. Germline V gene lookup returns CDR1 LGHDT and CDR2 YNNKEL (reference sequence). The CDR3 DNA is TGTGCCAGCAGCCAAGATGGGGGTAGTAGTGCTTCACCCCTCCACTTT. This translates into CASSQDGGSSASPLHF.

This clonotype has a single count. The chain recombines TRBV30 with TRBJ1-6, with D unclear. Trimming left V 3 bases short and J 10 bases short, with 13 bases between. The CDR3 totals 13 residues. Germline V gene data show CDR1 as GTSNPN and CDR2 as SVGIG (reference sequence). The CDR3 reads CAWSTQGYSPLHF. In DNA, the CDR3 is TGTGCCTGGAGCACACAAGGGTACTCACCCCTCCACTTT.

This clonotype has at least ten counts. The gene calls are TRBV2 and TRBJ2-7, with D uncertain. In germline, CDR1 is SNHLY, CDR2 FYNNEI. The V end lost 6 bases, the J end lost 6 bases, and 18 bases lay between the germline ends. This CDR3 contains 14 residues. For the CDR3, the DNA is TGTGCCAGCAGAACCCTAGGTACTCCTGGCGAGCAGTACTTC. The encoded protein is CASRTLGTPGEQYF.